The clone carrying this TCR beta chain has just one count. TCRdb's copy holds only in-frame clones and misses some; the assay was immunoSEQ multiplex PCR. In the table there are about 2,800 clones, more than 65% of which are singletons. This specimen comes from a study of tumour-infiltrating T cells in Burkitt lymphoma. Study-level background: Productive clonality predicted overall and progression-free survival.

Trimming took off 3 bases at V and 2 bases at J, with 5 bases between the two ends. Germline lookup yields CDR1 KGHSH and CDR2 LQKENI. The length of the CDR3 is 12 residues. V and J are TRBV18 and TRBJ2-7; D is unresolved. This receptor was obtained from a human donor with diffuse large B-cell lymphoma. Material for sequencing was tumor tissue. This CDR3 is CASSPTTYEQYF. DNA of the CDR3: TGTGCCAGCTCACCCACTACCTACGAGCAGTACTTC.